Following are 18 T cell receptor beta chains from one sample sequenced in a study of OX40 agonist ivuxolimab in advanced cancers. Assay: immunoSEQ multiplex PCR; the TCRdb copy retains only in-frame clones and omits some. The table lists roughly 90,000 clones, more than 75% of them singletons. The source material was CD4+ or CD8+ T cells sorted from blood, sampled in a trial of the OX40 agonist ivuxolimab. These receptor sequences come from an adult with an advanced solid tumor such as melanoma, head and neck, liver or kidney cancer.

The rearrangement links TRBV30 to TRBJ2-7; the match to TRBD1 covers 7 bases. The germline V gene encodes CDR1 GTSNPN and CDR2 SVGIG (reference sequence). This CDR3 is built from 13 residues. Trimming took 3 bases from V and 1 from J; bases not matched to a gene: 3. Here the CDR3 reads CAWSRGQSYEQYF. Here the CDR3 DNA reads TGTGCCTGGAGCCGGGGACAGTCCTACGAGCAGTACTTC.

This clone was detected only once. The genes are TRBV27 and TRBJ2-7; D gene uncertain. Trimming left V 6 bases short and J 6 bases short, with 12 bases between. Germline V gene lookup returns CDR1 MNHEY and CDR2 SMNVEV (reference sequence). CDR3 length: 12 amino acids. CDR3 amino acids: CASSHPGSEQYF. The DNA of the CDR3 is TGTGCCAGCAGCCACCCCGGCAGCGAGCAGTACTTC.

This CDR3 is CASSLQRGGGETQYF. For the CDR3, the DNA is TGCGCCAGCAGCTTGCAGCGGGGGGGAGGAGAGACCCAGTACTTC. The V call is TRBV5-1, the J call TRBJ2-5; 10 bases agree with TRBD2. The CDR3 sequence is 15 residues long. CDR1 and CDR2 from the germline V gene are SGHRS and YFSETQ. The V gene end was trimmed by 1 base and the J gene end by 4 bases; junction bases not matched to a gene: 4.

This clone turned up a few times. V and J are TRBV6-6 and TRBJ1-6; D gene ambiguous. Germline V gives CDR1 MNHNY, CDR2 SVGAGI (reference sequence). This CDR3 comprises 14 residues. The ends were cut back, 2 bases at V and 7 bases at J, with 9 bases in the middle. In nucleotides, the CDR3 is TGTGCCAGCAGTTACATAGTGAACAATTCACCCCTCCACTTT. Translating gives CASSYIVNNSPLHF.

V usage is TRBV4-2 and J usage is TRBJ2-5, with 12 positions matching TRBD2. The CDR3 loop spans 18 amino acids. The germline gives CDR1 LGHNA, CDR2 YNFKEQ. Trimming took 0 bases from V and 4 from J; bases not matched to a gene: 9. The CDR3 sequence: CASSQDFSLAGGRETQYF. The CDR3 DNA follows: TGTGCCAGCAGCCAAGATTTTAGCCTAGCGGGGGGGCGAGAGACCCAGTACTTC.

The CDR3 DNA follows: TGTGCCGCGGAGAATAGCAATCAGCCCCAGCATTTT. Protein sequence: CAAENSNQPQHF. This chain joins TRBV28 and TRBJ1-5; D gene ambiguous. Germline V lookup: CDR1 MDHEN, CDR2 SYDVKM. The CDR3 is made up of 12 amino acids. V lost 11 bases and J lost 0, with 8 bases in between.

The CDR3 loop reads CASSLGPGTYEQYF. The CDR3 DNA follows: TGTGCCAGCAGCTTGGGGCCGGGGACTTACGAGCAGTACTTC. The V gene is TRBV7-8, the J gene TRBJ2-7; D is perhaps TRBD2 (6 bases). The CDR3 has 14 amino acids. V was pared by 3 bases and J by 4 bases, with 13 bases between. Germline-derived CDR1 and CDR2 are SGHVS and FQNEAQ.

In DNA, the CDR3 is TGTGCCAGCAGCTTAGATTTTAAGGGCGGGTCCGCAGATACGCAGTATTTT. Translating it yields CASSLDFKGGSADTQYF. The rearrangement joins TRBV7-8 to TRBJ2-3; D is possibly TRBD2 (5 bases). Deletions cut 1 base from V and 4 bases from J, with 18 bases between. The CDR3 extends over 17 amino acids. The germline CDR1 and CDR2 sequences are SGHVS and FQNEAQ.

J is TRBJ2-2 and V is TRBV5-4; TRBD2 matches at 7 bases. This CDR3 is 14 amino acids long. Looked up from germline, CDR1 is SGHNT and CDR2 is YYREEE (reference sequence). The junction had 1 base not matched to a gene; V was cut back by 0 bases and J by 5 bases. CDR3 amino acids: CASSLAGGTGELFF. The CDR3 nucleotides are TGTGCCAGCAGCTTGGCGGGGGGTACCGGGGAGCTGTTTTTT.

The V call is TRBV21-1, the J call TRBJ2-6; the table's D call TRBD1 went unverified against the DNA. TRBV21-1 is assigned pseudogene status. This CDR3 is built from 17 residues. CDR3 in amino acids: CASSKGTGTSGANVLTF. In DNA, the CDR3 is TGTGCCAGCAGCAAAGGGACAGGGACCTCTGGGGCCAACGTCCTGACTTTC.

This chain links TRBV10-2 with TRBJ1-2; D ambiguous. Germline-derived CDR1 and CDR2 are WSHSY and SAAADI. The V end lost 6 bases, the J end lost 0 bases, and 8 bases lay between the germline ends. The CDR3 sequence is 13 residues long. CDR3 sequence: CASRGRANYGYTF. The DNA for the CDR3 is TGCGCCAGCAGAGGAAGAGCTAACTATGGCTACACCTTC.

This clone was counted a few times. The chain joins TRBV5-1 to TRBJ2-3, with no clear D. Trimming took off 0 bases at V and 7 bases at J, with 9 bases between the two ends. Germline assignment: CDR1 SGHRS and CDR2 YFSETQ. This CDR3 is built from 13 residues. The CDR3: CASSLAGAYTQYF. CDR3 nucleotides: TGCGCCAGCAGCTTGGCCGGAGCTTATACGCAGTATTTT. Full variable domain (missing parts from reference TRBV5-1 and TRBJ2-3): KAGVTQTPRYLIKTRGQQVTLSCSPISGHRSVSWYQQTPGQGLQFLFEYFSETQRNKGNFPGRFSGRQFSNSRSEMNVSTLELGDSALYLCASSLAGAYTQYFGPGTRLTVL.

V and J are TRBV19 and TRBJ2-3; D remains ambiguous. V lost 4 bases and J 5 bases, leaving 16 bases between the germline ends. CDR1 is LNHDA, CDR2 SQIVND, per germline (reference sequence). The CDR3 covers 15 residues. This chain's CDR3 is CASSTSSHVGDTQYF. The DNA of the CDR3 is TGTGCCAGTAGTACTTCTAGTCATGTTGGAGATACGCAGTATTTT.

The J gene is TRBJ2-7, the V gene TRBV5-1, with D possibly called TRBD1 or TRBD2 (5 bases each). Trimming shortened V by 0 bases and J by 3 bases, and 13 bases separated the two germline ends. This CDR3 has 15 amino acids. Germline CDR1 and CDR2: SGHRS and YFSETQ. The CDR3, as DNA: TGCGCCAGCAGCTTGGCTCCAGGGACCGACTACGAGCAGTACTTC. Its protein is CASSLAPGTDYEQYF.

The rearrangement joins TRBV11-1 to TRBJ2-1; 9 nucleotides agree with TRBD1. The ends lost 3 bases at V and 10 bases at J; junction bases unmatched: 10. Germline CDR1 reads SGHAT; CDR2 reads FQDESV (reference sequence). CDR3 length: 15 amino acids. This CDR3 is CASSFRTGAPGEQFF. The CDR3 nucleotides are TGTGCCAGCAGCTTCCGGACAGGGGCCCCAGGGGAGCAGTTCTTC. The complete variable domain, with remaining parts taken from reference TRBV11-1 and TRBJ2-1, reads EAEVAQSPRYKITEKSQAVAFWCDPISGHATLYWYRQILGQGPELLVQFQDESVVDDSQLPKDRFSAERLKGVDSTLKIQPAELGDSAMYLCASSFRTGAPGEQFFGPGTRLTVL.

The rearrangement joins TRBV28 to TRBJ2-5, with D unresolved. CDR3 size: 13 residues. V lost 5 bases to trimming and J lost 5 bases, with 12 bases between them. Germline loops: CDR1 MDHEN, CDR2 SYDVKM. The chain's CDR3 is CASSRVTRETQYF. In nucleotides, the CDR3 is TGTGCCAGCAGTCGGGTGACGAGGGAGACCCAGTACTTC. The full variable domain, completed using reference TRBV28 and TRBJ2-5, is DVKVTQSSRYLVKRTGEKVFLECVQDMDHENMFWYRQDPGLGLRLIYFSYDVKMKEKGDIPEGYSVSREKKERFSLILESASTNQTSMYLCASSRVTRETQYFGPGTRLLVL.

CDR3: CASSRAGDTYEQYF. The CDR3 DNA sequence: TGCGCCAGCAGCCGCGCCGGGGATACCTACGAGCAGTACTTC. The chain carries TRBV5-1 and TRBJ2-7, with D tentatively TRBD2 (5 bases). The CDR3 is 14 residues long. Germline V gene sequence: CDR1 SGHRS, CDR2 YFSETQ. The ends were cut back, 4 bases at V and 2 bases at J, with 13 bases in the middle.

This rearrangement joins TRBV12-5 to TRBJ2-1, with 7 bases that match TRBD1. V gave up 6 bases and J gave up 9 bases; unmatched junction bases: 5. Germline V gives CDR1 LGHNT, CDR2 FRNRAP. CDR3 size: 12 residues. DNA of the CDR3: TGTGCTAGTGGAATACAGGGGTTTGAGCAGTTCTTC. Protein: CASGIQGFEQFF.